Sequencing of this T cell receptor (beta chain) was carried out in a study of T cell responses to AZD1222 COVID-19 vaccine (dated by TCRdb to 2020 to 2023). Concerning the study at large: A total of over 230 trial participants underwent TCR sequencing, of whom about 210 received two doses of AZD1222 and about 25 received two doses of the MenACWY control vaccine. Enrollment into the trials was organized by age into subgroups of 18-55, 56-69 and 70-plus years, and those subgroups contained approximately 150, 30 and 60 TCR-sequenced participants, respectively.

Study-level results and caveats: Participants were mostly white British and included more females than males, and it was suggested by the authors that clonal diversity may have been underestimated. Reportedly, close to half of the unique spike-specific TCRs recognized epitopes lying outside the regions that are mutated in the B.1.351 and B.1.1.7 variants. Spike-specific TCR breadth and depth rose significantly after two AZD1222 doses compared with day 0 and with MenACWY recipients. Only five or six AZD1222 recipients were SARS-CoV-2 seropositive at baseline, limiting conclusions about previously exposed vaccinees. In the small 56-69-year group, the increase in depth fell short of significance, most likely because of low power. The whole spike protein was spanned by vaccine-associated CD4 TCRs, and dominant responses were seen in regions 160-218 and 743-854. Because no day 14 peak-response samples were available, repertoires were characterized only after the peak T cell response.

The CDR3 regions of human TCRbeta chains were analyzed by immunosequencing. The original methods were these. TCRs in the repertoires were compared against a reference library of SARS-CoV-2-specific TCRs that had been generated with the MIRA antigen-specificity platform. Breadth was defined as the fraction of unique TCRs that were SARS-CoV-2-associated, and depth was defined as the fraction of total T cells that were SARS-CoV-2-associated. Each spike-specific TCR was assigned to its reactive spike region and to a CD4 or CD8 class using the MIRA data. Log10-transformed breadth and depth values were compared by one-way ANOVA with Sidak's multiple comparisons tests. TCRdb carries this immuneACCESS record with in-frame sequences only. Its versions omit some clonotypes, under half of them owing to an unresolved V gene in the studies checked, with the rest unexplained. V and J calls and clone size are copied from that table; D and trimming were computed from the DNA. The sample includes roughly 120,000 clones, with around 83% observed a single time. The top ten hold under 20% of the sample.

Details on this clone: No cognate antigen has been identified for it. No much larger clone is present one base from it, and per-base qualities are unavailable.

The germline V gene encodes CDR1 SEHNR and CDR2 FQNEAQ (reference sequence). Trimming costs V 4 bases and J 5 bases, and their ends lie 21 bases apart. The CDR3, cysteine through phenylalanine, is 16 amino acids long. Of the read, only the CDR3 DNA is kept; its 48 bases are in frame from base 1. This specimen's time point label, per the study, means: about 28 days (+/-7) after the second vaccine dose. AZD1222 recipients with second doses at about 4 weeks or about 12 weeks were pooled, because spike-specific TCR depth and breadth did not differ between schedules. The vaccinee samples were drawn from two UK trials, COV001 and COV002, one of which was a single-blind randomized controlled phase 2/3 trial testing AZD1222 (ChAdOx1 nCoV-19) in healthy adults. For TCRbeta chain sequencing, PBMC samples were collected from trial participants at day 0 and at day 28 after the second dose.

The source material was peripheral blood, sampled 28 days after the second AZD1222 dose. This clonotype was obtained from an adult who received the AZD1222 COVID-19 vaccine. The rearranged chain carries TRBV7-9 and TRBJ2-7; there is no confident call for the D gene. The DNA sequence is TGTGCCAGCAGCTCAAGCGTCATTTACCCTAGTCACGAGCAGTACTTC. Translated, it gives CASSSSVIYPSHEQYF.